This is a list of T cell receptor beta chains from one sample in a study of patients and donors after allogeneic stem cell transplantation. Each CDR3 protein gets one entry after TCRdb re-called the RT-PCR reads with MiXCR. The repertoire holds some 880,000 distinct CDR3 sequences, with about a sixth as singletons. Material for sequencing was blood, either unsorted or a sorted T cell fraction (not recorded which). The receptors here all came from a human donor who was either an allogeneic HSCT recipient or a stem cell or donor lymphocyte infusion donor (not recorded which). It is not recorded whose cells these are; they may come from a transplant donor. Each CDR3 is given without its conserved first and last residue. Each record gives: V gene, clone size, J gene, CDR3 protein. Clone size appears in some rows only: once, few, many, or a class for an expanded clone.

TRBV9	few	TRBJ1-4	ASSLTGNGEKLF
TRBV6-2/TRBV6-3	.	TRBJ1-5	ASSYSRKGTQPQH
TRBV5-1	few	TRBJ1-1	ASSLPGAGTEAF
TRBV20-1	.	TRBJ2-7	SPANGEQY
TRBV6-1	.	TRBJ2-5	ASREGRLYQETQY
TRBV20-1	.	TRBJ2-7	SGGLAGGLTYEQY
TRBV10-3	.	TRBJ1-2	AISFSYGYT
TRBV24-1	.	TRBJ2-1	ATSDSGAKGHEQF
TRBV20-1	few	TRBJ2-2	SATGNTGELF
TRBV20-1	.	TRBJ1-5	SARDRGTRQPQH
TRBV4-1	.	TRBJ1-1	ASSQESTAAGNTEAF
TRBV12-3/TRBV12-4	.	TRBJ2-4	ASSHDRGNIQY
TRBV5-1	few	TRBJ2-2	ASRPTGSVGELF
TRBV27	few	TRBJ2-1	ASSFGLAANSHNEQF
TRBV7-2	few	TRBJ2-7	ASSLLAGGVPDEQY
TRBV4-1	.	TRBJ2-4	ASRPTDSENIQY
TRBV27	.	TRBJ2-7	ASSFRQKGEQY
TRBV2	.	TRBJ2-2	ASGRGELF
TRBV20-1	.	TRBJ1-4	SAKTERTAGKLF
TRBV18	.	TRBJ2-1	ASSGARYNEQF
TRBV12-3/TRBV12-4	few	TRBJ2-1	ASSAGTSGSSFKQF
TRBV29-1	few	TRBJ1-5	SVDEGPNQPQH
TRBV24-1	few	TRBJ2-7	ATSDFWARVPYEQY
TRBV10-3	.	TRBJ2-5	AFHQWGIQETQY
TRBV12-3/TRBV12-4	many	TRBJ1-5	ASSSFPRRLNQPQH
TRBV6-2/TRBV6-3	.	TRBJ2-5	ASSQGTGGAETQY
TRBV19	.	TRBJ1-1	ASSIAGQGMLRAF
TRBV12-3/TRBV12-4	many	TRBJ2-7	ASSLGTGGTYEQY
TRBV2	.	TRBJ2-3	ASRTSSGGITDTQY
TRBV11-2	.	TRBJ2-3	ASHLAHTQY
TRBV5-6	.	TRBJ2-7	ASSFEAGGPTYEQY
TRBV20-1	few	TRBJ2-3	SARGPGERESTDTQY
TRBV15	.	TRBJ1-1	ATSREVGTGIMNTEAF
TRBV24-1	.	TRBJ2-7	ATSASGPSYEQY